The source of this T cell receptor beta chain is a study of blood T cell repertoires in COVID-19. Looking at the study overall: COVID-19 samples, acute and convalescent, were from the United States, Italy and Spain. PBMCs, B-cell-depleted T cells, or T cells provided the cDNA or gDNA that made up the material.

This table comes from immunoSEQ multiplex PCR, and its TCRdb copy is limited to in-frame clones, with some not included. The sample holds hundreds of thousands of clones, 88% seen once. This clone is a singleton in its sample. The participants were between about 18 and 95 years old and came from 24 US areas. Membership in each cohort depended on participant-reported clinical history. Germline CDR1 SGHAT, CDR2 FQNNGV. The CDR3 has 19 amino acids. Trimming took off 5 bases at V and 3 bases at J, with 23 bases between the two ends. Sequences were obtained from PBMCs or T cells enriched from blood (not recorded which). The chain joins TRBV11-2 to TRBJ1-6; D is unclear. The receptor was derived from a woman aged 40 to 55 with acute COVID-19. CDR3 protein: CASSPYLWGELYYNSPLHF. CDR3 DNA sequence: TGTGCCAGCAGCCCGTACCTTTGGGGAGAACTATACTATAATTCACCCCTCCACTTT.